Listed below are T cell receptor beta chains from one sample, sequenced in a study of siplizumab effects on memory and regulatory T cells. Some clones are missing from TCRdb's copy, which holds only in-frame ones; the method was immunoSEQ multiplex PCR. Found here are 50,000 to 75,000 clones, 65% to 80% of them singletons; the top ten hold about 0.42%. The material sequenced was memory CD4+ T cells sorted from blood. The receptor source for this set is a human donor in good health. Both conserved end residues are part of each CDR3. Each record gives: D gene, clone size, J gene, V gene, CDR3 DNA, CDR3 protein. D genes are given only for firm matches. Some rows mark clone size as missing; the rest say once, few, many or name a class of expanded clone.

TRBD1,NA,TRBJ1-1,TRBV9,TGTGCCAGCAGCCGGGACAGGAACACTGAAGCTTTCTTT,CASSRDRNTEAFF
TRBD1,NA,TRBJ2-7,TRBV6-6,TGTGCCAGCAGTAAACCGGGACAGGGCACCTACGAGCAGTACTTC,CASSKPGQGTYEQYF
NA,NA,TRBJ2-1,TRBV19,TGTGCCAGTAGTATGGCTAGCAGGAATGAGCAGTTCTTC,CASSMASRNEQFF
TRBD1,NA,TRBJ1-2,TRBV6-5,TGTGCCAGCAGCCTTAGCCGGGACAGCTATGGCTACACCTTC,CASSLSRDSYGYTF
TRBD2,NA,TRBJ2-1,TRBV14,TGTGCCAGCAGCTCCTTCGGGGGGGCCACGTACAATGAGCAGTTCTTC,CASSSFGGATYNEQFF
NA,NA,TRBJ1-5,TRBV19,TGTGCCAGTAGTATTGGCCATAGCAATCAGCCCCAGCATTTT,CASSIGHSNQPQHF
NA,NA,TRBJ2-5,TRBV5-1,TGCGCCAGCAGCGCCTGGGGCACCCAAGAGACCCAGTACTTC,CASSAWGTQETQYF
NA,NA,TRBJ1-5,TRBV28,TGTGCCAGCAGCCCCCGGGGGTTCAGGGAGGATCAGCCCCAGCATTTT,CASSPRGFREDQPQHF
NA,NA,TRBJ2-5,TRBV7-9,TGTGCCAGCAGCTTAGCGCGGCAGGGCCAAGAGACCCAGTACTTC,CASSLARQGQETQYF
NA,NA,TRBJ1-6,TRBV7-2,TGTGCCAGCAGCCAGCAGGCTTCACCCCTCCACTTT,CASSQQASPLHF
NA,NA,TRBJ1-2,TRBV29-1,TGCAGCGTTGTAAAGGGCCTATATGGCTACACCTTC,CSVVKGLYGYTF
NA,NA,TRBJ2-7,TRBV7-5,TGTGTCAGAAGATCCAACAGGGACGACGAGCAGTACTTC,CVRRSNRDDEQYF
TRBD1,NA,TRBJ2-5,TRBV7-3,TGTGCCAGCAGCCTATCGGGACAGTCCCAAGAGACCCAGTACTTC,CASSLSGQSQETQYF
NA,NA,TRBJ2-5,TRBV5-6,TGTGCCAGCAGCTTGGTGGGGGGGCCCACGGGGGCCTTTGAGACCCAGTACTTC,CASSLVGGPTGAFETQYF
NA,once,TRBJ1-1,TRBV7-8,TGTGCCAGCCGCTGGGAAGGGAACACTGAAGCTTTCTTT,CASRWEGNTEAFF
NA,NA,TRBJ2-3,TRBV7-3,TGTGCCAGCAGCTTACAAAGCGGTCCCACAGATACGCAGTATTTT,CASSLQSGPTDTQYF
NA,NA,TRBJ1-1,TRBV5-1,TGCGCCAGCAGCTCCGGGACAAAGAACACTGAAGCTTTCTTT,CASSSGTKNTEAFF
NA,NA,TRBJ1-3,TRBV19,TGTGCCAGTAGTGCAGGGGACGGAAACACCATATATTTT,CASSAGDGNTIYF
TRBD2,once,TRBJ2-3,TRBV4-3,TGCGCCAGCAGCCAAGATTCCGCAGCGGGGGGGCGGTATACGCAGTATTTT,CASSQDSAAGGRYTQYF
NA,NA,TRBJ2-5,TRBV7-2,TGTGCCAGCAGCTCCGGGACACTCAAAGAGACCCAGTACTTC,CASSSGTLKETQYF
NA,NA,TRBJ2-1,TRBV10-2,TGCGCCAGCAGTGAGTCGAGAGGCGGTGAGCAGTTCTTC,CASSESRGGEQFF
NA,NA,TRBJ2-5,TRBV7-7,TGTGCCAGCAGCTTAGCGCCGGGAGAGACCCAGTACTTC,CASSLAPGETQYF
NA,NA,TRBJ1-3,TRBV18,TGTGCCAGCTCCTGGGCCGACAGGGGAAACACCATATATTTT,CASSWADRGNTIYF
NA,NA,TRBJ2-1,TRBV7-2,TGTGCCAGCAGCCCCCAACGGGGGGCCAATGAGCAGTTCTTC,CASSPQRGANEQFF
TRBD1,few,TRBJ1-2,TRBV5-1,TGCGCCAGCAGCCGGACAGGGGGCGAAGCTGGCGGCTACACCTTC,CASSRTGGEAGGYTF
TRBD2,NA,TRBJ2-1,TRBV12-5,TGTGCTAGTGGTTTCGGCTCTAGCGGGGGCGTCAACAATGAGCAGTTCTTC,CASGFGSSGGVNNEQFF
TRBD1,few,TRBJ1-4,TRBV7-6,TGTGCCAGCAGCCAGGGGACAGGGATCTCCATAATCGGTGAAAAACTGTTTTTT,CASSQGTGISIIGEKLFF
TRBD2,NA,TRBJ2-3,TRBV7-9,TGTGCCAGCAGCACCAGACGCCTAGCGGGGGGCACAGATACGCAGTATTTT,CASSTRRLAGGTDTQYF
TRBD1,NA,TRBJ1-2,TRBV2,TGTGCCAGCAGTGAAGAGGGGGCGACCGGCTACACCTTC,CASSEEGATGYTF
NA,NA,TRBJ1-6,TRBV6-5,TGTGCCAGCAGTGGCGATCGGTATTCACCCCTCCACTTT,CASSGDRYSPLHF
NA,NA,TRBJ2-7,TRBV21-1,TGTGCCAGCAGCAAAGAGATGTCAGCCGGGGGCGAGCAGTACTTC,CASSKEMSAGGEQYF
TRBD1,NA,TRBJ2-7,TRBV28,TGTGCCAGCAGTACCCACCGGACAGGCCCTCTCGAGCAGTACTTC,CASSTHRTGPLEQYF
NA,few,TRBJ2-1,TRBV4-1,TGCGCCAGCAGCCCCGTCCTACAGGGTACGAATGAGCAGTTCTTC,CASSPVLQGTNEQFF
TRBD1,few,TRBJ1-2,TRBV2,TGTGCCAGCACCTACCAGGGGGGTGGTGGCTACACCTTC,CASTYQGGGGYTF
NA,NA,TRBJ2-1,TRBV7-3,TGTGCCAGCAGCTTAATGGTGAGCCGCAATGAGCAGTTCTTC,CASSLMVSRNEQFF
NA,NA,TRBJ1-4,TRBV7-9,TGTGCCAGCAGCTTAGAACAGGGTGCAACTAATGAAAAACTGTTTTTT,CASSLEQGATNEKLFF
NA,NA,TRBJ2-7,TRBV5-1,TGCGCCAGCAGCTCGGGGACGGGGATCTCCTACGAGCAGTACTTC,CASSSGTGISYEQYF
TRBD1,NA,TRBJ1-4,TRBV15,TGTGCCACCAGCAGAGATTCACAGGGGCGTGAAAAACTGTTTTTT,CATSRDSQGREKLFF
TRBD1,NA,TRBJ2-2,TRBV7-7,TGTGCCAGCAGTTTGACAGGGGTAACCGGGGAGCTGTTTTTT,CASSLTGVTGELFF
TRBD1,NA,TRBJ2-7,TRBV7-2,TGTGCCAGCAGCTCGCCGAGTATACAGGGGGGCGAGCAGTACTTC,CASSSPSIQGGEQYF
NA,NA,TRBJ2-3,TRBV5-1,TGCGCCAGCAGCTTGGTCGGAGAATTGGATATGCAGTATTTT,CASSLVGELDMQYF
NA,NA,TRBJ2-4,TRBV28,TGTGCCAGCAGTTTTTCCGGGGTAAACATTCAGTACTTC,CASSFSGVNIQYF
NA,few,TRBJ1-5,TRBV7-9,TGTGCCAGCGGCGACAGCAATCAGCCCCAGCATTTT,CASGDSNQPQHF
NA,NA,TRBJ1-4,TRBV7-9,TGTGCCAGCAGCACAACACAGGTGGCAACTAATGAAAAACTGTTTTTT,CASSTTQVATNEKLFF
NA,NA,TRBJ1-2,TRBV7-9,TGTGCCAGCAGCTTAGAAAGTTCGGGCGGCTACACCTTC,CASSLESSGGYTF
TRBD2,NA,TRBJ2-1,TRBV10-1,TGCGCCAGCAGTGGTAGCGGGTTTGGCGAGCAGTTCTTC,CASSGSGFGEQFF
NA,few,TRBJ1-2,TRBV7-2,TGTGCCAGCAGCTTATCAAACTATGGCTACACCTTC,CASSLSNYGYTF
TRBD1,NA,TRBJ1-5,TRBV29-1,TGCAGCGACCGACAGGGAGATCAGCCCCAGCATTTT,CSDRQGDQPQHF
NA,few,TRBJ2-2,TRBV7-7,TGTGCCAGCAGCTCTACAGGGATTACCGGGGAGCTGTTTTTT,CASSSTGITGELFF
TRBD2,NA,TRBJ2-5,TRBV5-1,TGCGCCAGCAGCTCATCTAGCGGGGTCGGCATCAGTCAAGAGACCCAGTACTTC,CASSSSSGVGISQETQYF